The 13 T cell receptor beta chains below were found in one sample sequenced in a study of circulating CD8 cells and anti-PD-1 response in melanoma. From live CD3+CD8+TCRalphabeta+ cells, four PD-1 and/or TIGIT subsets were sorted. TCR libraries were prepared from roughly 15 ng of total RNA with the QIAseq Immune Repertoire TCR panel. In TCRdb, the reads were re-called with MiXCR into one record per CDR3 protein. The sample holds approximately 550 distinct CDR3 sequences, approximately 6% seen once. The specimen comprised CD8+ T cells from PBMCs, sampled at baseline or after one month of anti-PD-1 therapy (not recorded which). These receptors came from a human donor with melanoma.

This clonotype ranks as medium-sized. The chain carries TRBV2 and TRBJ2-7, with a weak D call TRBD2 (5 bases). V lost 1 base and J lost 3, with 19 bases in between. Per the germline V gene, CDR1 is SNHLY and CDR2 is FYNNEI. The CDR3 spans 17 residues. CDR3 protein: CASSEGSRSSRFYEQYF. The CDR3 DNA is TGTGCCAGCAGTGAAGGTTCGAGGTCTAGCCGTTTCTACGAGCAGTACTTC.

The chain has TRBV14 and TRBJ2-7, with TRBD1 identical over 7 bases. CDR1 is SGHDN, CDR2 FVKESK, per germline. Trimming removed 3 bases from V and 0 bases from J; junction bases left unmatched: 2. This CDR3 comprises 14 residues. CDR3 amino acids: CASSQDRFSYEQYF. The CDR3, as DNA: TGTGCCAGCAGCCAGGACAGGTTCTCCTACGAGCAGTACTTC.

This clonotype is large (0.1 to 1%) in the sample. The V call is TRBV9, the J call TRBJ1-1; no definite D call. Germline loops: CDR1 SGDLS, CDR2 YYNGEE. CDR3 size: 14 residues. The V gene lost 0 bases and the J gene lost 3 bases, with 9 bases spanning the gap. CDR3 sequence (DNA): TGTGCCAGCAGCGTAGATCCAGCTTACACTGAAGCTTTCTTT. Its translation is CASSVDPAYTEAFF.

In this sample, this clonotype is large. The gene calls are TRBV2 and TRBJ2-1, with D possibly being TRBD2 (6 bases). Deletions cut 11 bases from V and 3 bases from J, with 17 bases between. The CDR3 contains 14 residues. Per germline, CDR1 SNHLY and CDR2 FYNNEI. The DNA for the CDR3 is TGTGCCGGCGAGGAGGGAAGGGGCTACAATGAGCAGTTCTTC. This codes for CAGEEGRGYNEQFF.

This clonotype counts as large (0.1 to 1%). The CDR3 DNA is TGTGCCAGCAGTCAAGCGGGGGGCAATGAGCAGTTCTTC. Translation: CASSQAGGNEQFF. The V gene is TRBV12-3 or TRBV12-4, the J gene TRBJ2-1; the match to TRBD2 covers 9 bases. This CDR3 has 13 residues. The V and J ends lost 5 bases and 6 bases, in that order; junction bases with no gene match: 2.

This clonotype is large. This sequence joins TRBV19 and TRBJ1-4; perhaps TRBD1 as D (6 bases). This CDR3 contains 17 residues. Trimming stripped 6 bases from V and 3 bases from J, with 20 bases between. Germline CDR1 is LNHDA and CDR2 is SQIVND (reference sequence). Here the CDR3 DNA reads TGTGCCAGTAGCCCGGGGGCATCCGACCCAGCTAATGAAAAACTGTTTTTT. As protein: CASSPGASDPANEKLFF.

This clonotype rates as large. In DNA, the CDR3 is TGTGCCAGCAGCTTAGGGACAGTCTATGGCTACACCTTC. Encoded protein: CASSLGTVYGYTF. This chain links TRBV5-5 with TRBJ1-2; TRBD1 matches 7 bases. The CDR3 is made up of 13 amino acids. Trimming at V came to 2 bases and at J to 4 bases, leaving 2 bases not matched to a gene. Germline loops: CDR1 SGHKS, CDR2 YYEKEE (reference sequence).

This clonotype was recorded a few times. Since a much larger clone is just one base distant, this may be a read error. The V call is TRBV5-4, the J call TRBJ1-6, with D possibly being TRBD1 (5 bases). Between the trimmed V and J ends, which lost 3 bases and 2 bases, there was a span of 9 bases. Germline V gene sequence: CDR1 SGHNT, CDR2 YYREEE (reference sequence). The CDR3 is 15 amino acids. The CDR3 loop is CASSSGSPYNSPLHF. In nucleotides, the CDR3 is TGTGCCAGCAGCTCAGGGAGCCCCTATAATTCACCCCTCCACTTT.

Sample share makes this clonotype medium-sized (0.01 to 0.1%). DNA for the CDR3: TGTGCCAGCAGCGGGGATGAGGGGTTCGGGAATGAGCAGTTCTTC. Encoded protein: CASSGDEGFGNEQFF. V gene TRBV13 combines with J gene TRBJ2-1; D possibly matches TRBD1 or TRBD2 (5 bases each). CDR1 and CDR2 from the germline V gene are PRHDT and FYEKMQ (reference sequence). The length of the CDR3 is 15 residues. V gave up 5 bases and J gave up 7 bases, with 18 bases separating them.

This clonotype is termed medium-sized (0.01 to 0.1%). The gene calls are TRBV11-2 and TRBJ2-1; D perhaps matches TRBD2 (6 bases). Trimming removed 1 base at V and 14 bases at J, with 21 bases between. The length of the CDR3 is 15 residues. The germline V gene encodes CDR1 SGHAT and CDR2 FQNNGV. The CDR3 region has the DNA TGTGCCAGCAGCTTAGGGGGGAGGCCCAGCGAGGGTAAGTTCTTC. Translation: CASSLGGRPSEGKFF.

Points on this clonotype: A much larger clonotype is one base distant, so this may be a read error. The chain has TRBV20-1 and TRBJ2-7, with a weak D call TRBD1 (6 bases). CDR1 and CDR2 (germline): DFQATT, SNEGSKA (reference sequence). CDR3 length: 14 residues. CDR3 loop: CSARNTGLSYEQCF. The CDR3 DNA reads as TGCAGTGCTAGAAACACAGGGCTGTCCTACGAGCAGTGCTTC.

By share, this clonotype counts as medium-sized. The chain is built from TRBV20-1 and TRBJ1-1; D is uncertain. Germline V gene sequence: CDR1 DFQATT, CDR2 SNEGSKA (reference sequence). The V end was cut by 2 bases, the J end by 1 base, with 8 bases between. CDR3 size: 13 residues. CDR3 protein: CSARSRPNTEAFF. The CDR3 DNA follows: TGCAGTGCTAGATCCAGGCCGAACACTGAAGCTTTCTTT.

This clonotype is labeled as large (0.1 to 1%). V gene TRBV4-1 combines with J gene TRBJ1-1; TRBD1 aligns across 10 bases. Trimming removed 5 bases from V and 6 bases from J; junction bases left unmatched: 6. CDR1 is MGHRA and CDR2 is YSYEKL in the germline V gene. The CDR3 has 14 residues. The CDR3 loop reads CASSYRGTGAEAFF. DNA for the CDR3: TGCGCCAGCAGCTATAGGGGGACAGGGGCTGAAGCTTTCTTT.